This record concerns one TCR beta chain sequence. The antigen remains undetermined. Time point of the sample: blood 2 weeks post-SBRT. The treatment denotes: 15 Gy SBRT to primary tumor, nephrectomy 4 weeks later. CDR1 and CDR2 (germline): SGHDN, FVKESK. The CDR3 sequence is 15 residues long. V was cut by 1 base and J by 0 bases, with 7 bases left in between. Method: immunoSEQ multiplex PCR; TCRdb's copy keeps in-frame clones and lacks some. The data contain some 120,000 clones, 85% to 90% of them singletons. The data were taken from a study of radiation and T cells in renal cell carcinoma. About the study: Nephrectomy followed 15 Gy stereotactic body radiation by 4 weeks.

General study results and limits: In blood, top tumor clones expanded by 2 weeks, shrinking by 4.

The sequences come from blood, collected from a patient whose treatment included radiotherapy and nephrectomy. The J gene is TRBJ1-3, the V gene TRBV14, with D unresolved. This TCR came from an older woman with renal cell carcinoma. CDR3 nucleotide sequence: TGTGCCAGCAGCCAAGTGGTCAGCTCTGGAAACACCATATATTTT. Its translation is CASSQVVSSGNTIYF. Drawing the rest from reference TRBV14 and TRBJ1-3, the complete variable domain is EAGVTQFPSHSVIEKGQTVTLRCDPISGHDNLYWYRRVMGKEIKFLLHFVKESKQDESGMPNNRFLAERTGGTYSTLKVQPAELEDSGVYFCASSQVVSSGNTIYFGEGSWLTVV.